The clone carrying this T cell receptor beta chain has a handful of counts. The target antigen is unknown. This entry comes from a study of T cell responses to AZD1222 COVID-19 vaccine. Germline V gene lookup returns CDR1 SEHNR and CDR2 FQNEAQ (reference sequence). The CDR3 covers 15 residues. The V end lost 5 bases, the J end lost 4 bases, and 16 bases lay between the germline ends. Findings and limits, study-wide: Dominant CD4 TCR responses targeted spike regions 160-218 and 743-854. Clonal diversity was possibly underestimated, and white British individuals and females predominated among donors. Nearly half of unique spike-specific TCRs reportedly avoided B.1.351 and B.1.1.7 mutated regions.

Measured with immunoSEQ multiplex PCR; TCRdb has only the in-frame clones, and not every one. The repertoire holds tens of thousands of clones, with approximately 91% as singletons. The material was peripheral blood, obtained on day 0 of AZD1222 vaccination. The V gene is TRBV7-9, the J gene TRBJ2-3; D call uncertain. This receptor was identified in an adult in good health. The CDR3 nucleotides read TGTGCCAGCAGCATTGTAGAGTCCGTCTCAGATACGCAGTATTTT. This translates into CASSIVESVSDTQYF.